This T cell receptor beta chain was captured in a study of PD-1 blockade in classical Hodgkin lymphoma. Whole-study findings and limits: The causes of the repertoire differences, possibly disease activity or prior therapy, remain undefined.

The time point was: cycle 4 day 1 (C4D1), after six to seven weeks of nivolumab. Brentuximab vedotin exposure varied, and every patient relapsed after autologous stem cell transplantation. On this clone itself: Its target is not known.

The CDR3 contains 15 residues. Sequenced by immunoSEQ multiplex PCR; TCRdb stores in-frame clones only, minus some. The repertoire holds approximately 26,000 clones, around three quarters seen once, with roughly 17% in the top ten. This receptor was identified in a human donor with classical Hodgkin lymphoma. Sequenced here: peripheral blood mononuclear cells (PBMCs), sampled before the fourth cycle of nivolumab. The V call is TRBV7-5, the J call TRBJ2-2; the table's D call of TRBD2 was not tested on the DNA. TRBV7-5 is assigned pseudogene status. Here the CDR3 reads CASSTTGRDTGELFF. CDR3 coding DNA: TGTGCCAGCAGTACGACGGGGAGGGATACCGGGGAGCTGTTTTTT.